The sequence of this T cell receptor beta chain was determined in a study of metastatic and nonmetastatic thyroid tumors. Each patient came to thyroid surgery without any prior treatment (of any kind). The CDR3 is made up of 12 amino acids. Per germline, CDR1 MNHEY and CDR2 SVGEGT. Trimming cost V 5 bases and J 7 bases, with 6 bases left between them. This clone was detected a few times. Authors' analysis steps: The study built a papillary thyroid cancer distant-metastasis classifier from CDR3 differences across clinicopathological groups. TCRdb re-called clones from the PCR reads using MiXCR. These V and J calls originate from TCRdb's pipeline instead of the authors' own analysis. In the table there are 20,000 or so clones, about a third of which are singletons.

The material sequenced was blood. The TCR comes from a male donor with papillary thyroid cancer or a benign thyroid nodule (not recorded which). Some clones in this sample may be carry-over from other donors' samples. This chain links TRBV6-2 or TRBV6-3 with TRBJ1-6, with D uncertain. The CDR3 DNA reads TGTGCCAGCAGTATTTGGAATTCACCCCTCCACTTT. This codes for CASSIWNSPLHF.